This TCR beta chain was captured in a study of control samples from healthy donors and cancer patients. Data came from immunoSEQ multiplex PCR; TCRdb stores just in-frame clones and leaves some out. Seen here are about 100,000 clones, about 89% observed once, and the top ten hold less than 8.5%. The CDR3 has 13 amino acids. Between the trimmed V and J ends, which lost 4 bases and 6 bases, there was a span of 12 bases. The germline V gene has CDR1 SNHLY and CDR2 FYNNEI. The clonotype originates from a young man in good health. Specimen: blood. The chain joins TRBV2 to TRBJ1-2, with D perhaps matching TRBD1 (5 bases). The CDR3 DNA reads TGTGCCAGCAGTGTCGGGACTCCTGATGGCTACACCTTC. It codes for CASSVGTPDGYTF.